This T cell receptor beta chain came from a study of blood T cell repertoires in COVID-19. Overall study: Both acute and convalescent COVID-19 samples were obtained from the United States, Italy and Spain. T cells, B-cell-depleted T cells, or PBMCs supplied cDNA or gDNA.

This clone was seen only a few times. The ends lost 0 bases at V and 1 base at J; junction bases unmatched: 2. The V gene's germline CDR1 is LGHDT and CDR2 YNNKEL (reference sequence). This CDR3 region has 16 residues. Original data processing: Quantification of nucleated cells was approximated via reference gene primer amplification. The assay was immunoSEQ multiplex PCR, and TCRdb's table has in-frame clones only and misses some. That table furnishes V, J and clone size, whereas the DNA furnished D and trimming. The sample shows some 200,000 clones, 85% to 90% of them seen only once. The V gene is TRBV3-1 (or the pseudogene TRBV3-2), the J gene TRBJ1-4; 7 bases are shared with TRBD1. The receptor's source is a woman between 18 and 29 years old who had recovered from COVID-19. Sequences were obtained from peripheral blood. The CDR3 bases are TGTGCCAGCAGCCAAGAAACAGGGGAAACTAATGAAAAACTGTTTTTT. Amino acids: CASSQETGETNEKLFF.